These 26 T cell receptor beta chains were sequenced from one sample in a study of T cell repertoires in cytomegalovirus infection. Using its own MiXCR run on the reads, TCRdb lists one record per CDR3 protein. The table includes 500,000 or so distinct CDR3 sequences, about 17% detected once. Sequenced material: CD8+ T cells from PBMCs. The receptors were gathered from a human donor in good health (CMV status not recorded). Some clones in this sample may be carry-over from other donors' samples.

V usage is TRBV19 and J usage is TRBJ2-6, with 9 positions matching TRBD1. The CDR3 contains 17 residues. With V trimmed by 6 bases and J by 0 bases, 6 bases remained unmatched. Germline lookup yields CDR1 LNHDA and CDR2 SQIVND (reference sequence). The CDR3 bases are TGTGCCAGTAGAAGGGACAGGGCCGACTCTGGGGCCAACGTCCTGACTTTC. Translated: CASRRDRADSGANVLTF.

This clonotype was counted many times. V is TRBV2 and J is TRBJ2-3; D not resolved. V lost 2 bases and J lost 4, with 13 bases in between. Germline V CDR1 and CDR2: SNHLY, FYNNEI. The length of the CDR3 is 15 residues. For the CDR3, the DNA is TGTGCCAGCAGTGAAATCGTCTGGGGTGCAGATACGCAGTATTTT. Its translation: CASSEIVWGADTQYF.

This clonotype was counted many times. The rearrangement uses TRBV28 and TRBJ1-2, with D unresolved. Trimming left V 7 bases short and J 1 base short, with 13 bases between. This CDR3 comprises 14 residues. The germline CDR1 and CDR2 sequences are MDHEN and SYDVKM. DNA of the CDR3: TGTGCCAGCACCCTTCCCGTCGGTAACTATGGCTACACCTTC. Encoded protein: CASTLPVGNYGYTF.

This clonotype was recorded a few times. J is TRBJ2-1 and V is TRBV28; 8 nucleotides align to TRBD2. Looked up from germline, CDR1 is MDHEN and CDR2 is SYDVKM. This CDR3 has 13 residues. Losses at the gene ends were 7 bases for V and 7 bases for J; bases not matched to a gene: 6. The CDR3 reads CASTPSSGNEQFF. The CDR3 DNA sequence: TGTGCCAGCACCCCATCTAGCGGGAATGAGCAGTTCTTC.

The V gene is TRBV9, the J gene TRBJ2-2; unclear D gene. V lost 4 bases and J lost 8, with 9 bases in between. CDR3 size: 12 residues. CDR1 SGDLS and CDR2 YYNGEE come from the germline V gene. This CDR3 reads CASSQTRGELFF. As DNA, the CDR3 is TGTGCCAGCAGCCAGACAAGAGGGGAGCTGTTTTTT.

The V gene is TRBV3-1, the J gene TRBJ2-1; D gene uncertain. This CDR3 is 18 amino acids long. The germline gives CDR1 LGHDT, CDR2 YNNKEL (reference sequence). V was cut by 0 bases and J by 0 bases, with 15 bases left in between. The CDR3 reads CASSQDSPTARSYNEQFF. The CDR3 nucleotides read TGTGCCAGCAGCCAAGATTCGCCCACCGCCCGCTCCTACAATGAGCAGTTCTTC.

The V call is TRBV2, the J call TRBJ2-1; tentative D call: TRBD1 (6 bases). Germline-derived CDR1 and CDR2 are SNHLY and FYNNEI. This CDR3 comprises 16 residues. Trimming shortened V by 6 bases and J by 2 bases, and 17 bases separated the two germline ends. Here the CDR3 DNA reads TGTGCCAGCAGGTTGACAGGCACCTTGACCTACAATGAGCAGTTCTTC. This translates into CASRLTGTLTYNEQFF.

The rearrangement uses TRBV20-1 and TRBJ2-1; 8 bases are shared with TRBD2. The V gene end was trimmed by 6 bases and the J gene end by 2 bases; junction bases not matched to a gene: 15. This CDR3 has 17 residues. The germline gives CDR1 DFQATT, CDR2 SNEGSKA (reference sequence). This CDR3 reads CSASTQASGPTYNEQFF. In DNA, the CDR3 is TGCAGTGCCTCCACCCAGGCTAGCGGGCCGACCTACAATGAGCAGTTCTTC.

The chain employs TRBV6-6 and TRBJ1-2; D is possibly TRBD1 (6 bases). V was cut by 0 bases and J by 5 bases, with 13 bases left in between. The CDR3 is 15 residues long. The germline gives CDR1 MNHNY, CDR2 SVGAGI (reference sequence). The CDR3 sequence is CASSYSAGDPYGYTF. The DNA for the CDR3 is TGTGCCAGCAGTTACTCGGCAGGGGATCCGTATGGCTACACCTTC.

This clonotype was picked up a small number of times. The rearrangement joins TRBV2 to TRBJ2-2, with 8 bases fitting TRBD2. The CDR3 sequence is 18 residues long. The V gene's germline CDR1 is SNHLY and CDR2 FYNNEI. V was clipped by 7 bases and J by 4 bases; unmatched bases: 17. The CDR3 sequence is CASTLGNPGGPSTGELFF. CDR3 sequence (DNA): TGTGCCAGCACTCTGGGAAACCCGGGAGGGCCTAGCACCGGGGAGCTGTTTTTT. Together with reference TRBV2 and TRBJ2-2, the CDR3 gives the full variable domain: EPEVTQTPSHQVTQMGQEVILRCVPISNHLYFYWYRQILGQKVEFLVSFYNNEISEKSEIFDDQFSVERPDGSNFTLKIRSTKLEDSAMYFCASTLGNPGGPSTGELFFGEGSRLTVL.

This clonotype appeared a few times. This chain uses TRBV6-1 with TRBJ2-2, with D tentatively TRBD1 (5 bases). The V gene's germline CDR1 is MNHNS and CDR2 SASEGT. The germline V and J ends were trimmed by 7 bases and 6 bases, with 18 bases remaining between them. CDR3 length equals 15 residues. CDR3 residues: CASKGWQGPPGELFF. CDR3 bases: TGTGCCAGCAAAGGCTGGCAGGGTCCCCCCGGGGAGCTGTTTTTT.

The sample holds many counts of this clonotype. The gene calls are TRBV12-3 or TRBV12-4 and TRBJ2-7; weak D call: TRBD2 (7 bases). Between the trimmed V and J ends, which lost 7 bases and 2 bases, there was a span of 21 bases. This CDR3 spans 16 amino acids. CDR3 sequence: CASNPRGGRATYEQYF. CDR3 in DNA: TGTGCCAGCAACCCAAGGGGGGGCAGGGCAACCTACGAGCAGTACTTC.

This clonotype was observed many times. V usage is TRBV7-2 and J usage is TRBJ1-2; a weak D match, TRBD1 (6 bases). V shed 6 bases and J shed 5 bases, with 16 bases lying between them. Germline CDR1 and CDR2: SGHTA and FQGNSA. The CDR3 is 14 amino acids. CDR3 residues: CASRDTGSGYGYTF. The CDR3 DNA reads as TGTGCCAGCAGGGATACAGGGTCAGGATATGGCTACACCTTC.

This clonotype has a count of ten or more. The rearrangement links TRBV28 to TRBJ2-7; D uncertain. Germline loops: CDR1 MDHEN, CDR2 SYDVKM. V was clipped by 2 bases and J by 3 bases, with 14 bases between them. The CDR3 totals 15 residues. CDR3 nucleotide sequence: TGTGCCAGCAGTTTACTCCGCTCGACACTCTACGAGCAGTACTTC. It codes for CASSLLRSTLYEQYF.

As for this clonotype: The junction differs from germline at one of its ends, possibly a read error. This sequence joins TRBV11-2 and TRBJ2-4; D possibly corresponds to TRBD1 (6 bases). From germline, CDR1 is SGHAT and CDR2 FQNNGV. The CDR3 extends over 15 amino acids. The CDR3 sequence: CARSLGPRDKNIRYF. The DNA of the CDR3 is TGTGCCAGAAGCTTAGGCCCACGGGACAAAAACATTCGGTACTTC.

The DNA of the CDR3 is TGTGCCAGCAGACCTCGACAGTTAGTTGGCTACACCTTC. Protein: CASRPRQLVGYTF. This rearrangement joins TRBV7-9 to TRBJ1-2, with a tentative D call TRBD1 (5 bases). The CDR3 totals 13 residues. Germline V CDR1 and CDR2: SEHNR, FQNEAQ (reference sequence). Trimming pared 6 bases from V and 7 bases from J, leaving 15 bases between.

This clonotype occurred a few times. The gene calls are TRBV9 and TRBJ2-5, with 9 positions matching TRBD2. This CDR3 is 19 amino acids long. Trimming cost V 0 bases and J 1 base; bases outside gene matches: 13. Per germline, CDR1 SGDLS and CDR2 YYNGEE. As DNA, the CDR3 is TGTGCCAGCAGCGTAGCAGTTAGCGGGAGCCGGATCGGCCAAGAGACCCAGTACTTC. Encoded protein: CASSVAVSGSRIGQETQYF.

This clonotype showed up many times. This chain connects TRBV28 to TRBJ2-7; 10 positions agree with TRBD1. The CDR3 runs to 16 residues. The trim removed 10 bases at V and 1 base at J, leaving 13 bases unmatched. Germline lookup yields CDR1 MDHEN and CDR2 SYDVKM. CDR3 in DNA: TGTGCCACACGGGACAGGGGTGCAGTATTGTCCTACGAGCAGTACTTC. Its translation: CATRDRGAVLSYEQYF.

This clonotype was found many times. This chain uses TRBV5-4 with TRBJ2-1, with 8 bases that match TRBD2. The germline CDR1 and CDR2 sequences are SGHNT and YYREEE (reference sequence). Germline trimming cut 4 bases from V and 9 bases from J; bases unmatched to any gene: 9. The CDR3 has 14 amino acids. The CDR3 DNA follows: TGTGCCAGCAGCCGGGGAGTTCTAGCGGGTGAGCAGTTCTTC. The encoded protein is CASSRGVLAGEQFF.

This clonotype occurred many times. The junction and the germline gene differ at one end; a read error may be behind it. The gene calls are TRBV27 and TRBJ1-1; no definite D call. The V gene's germline CDR1 is MNHEY and CDR2 SMNVEV (reference sequence). The CDR3 covers 13 residues. CDR3 bases: TGTGCCAGCAGCTTATCCAGGAACACTGAAGCTTTCTTT. Translated, it gives CASSLSRNTEAFF.

Only one count was recorded for this clonotype. A much more abundant neighbour one base away suggests this may be a read error. J is TRBJ1-2 and V is TRBV14; TRBD1 might be the D (6 bases). The germline gives CDR1 SGHDN, CDR2 FVKESK. This CDR3 is 15 amino acids long. CDR3 sequence (DNA): TGTACCAGCAGCGGTTGGACAGAAGCGAACTATGGCTACACCTTC. Encoded protein: CTSSGWTEANYGYTF.

This clonotype showed up many times. V and J are TRBV7-9 and TRBJ1-4; the match to TRBD1 covers 8 bases. From germline, CDR1 is SEHNR and CDR2 FQNEAQ (reference sequence). The V and J ends lost 4 bases and 2 bases, in that order; junction bases with no gene match: 6. This CDR3 comprises 16 residues. The CDR3 coding sequence is TGTGCCAGCAGCTCGGAGCGACAGGGGACTAATGAAAAACTGTTTTTT. This codes for CASSSERQGTNEKLFF.

This clonotype was counted ten times or more. This chain uses TRBV2 with TRBJ2-1; possible D gene TRBD1, 5 bases. This CDR3 contains 15 residues. Germline V gene data show CDR1 as SNHLY and CDR2 as FYNNEI. The V end was cut by 4 bases, the J end by 4 bases, with 14 bases between. CDR3 sequence reads: CASSAIVGAYNEQFF. In DNA, the CDR3 is TGTGCCAGCAGTGCAATAGTAGGGGCTTACAATGAGCAGTTCTTC.

This clonotype occurred many times. The chain has TRBV7-9 and TRBJ1-2, with D hard to call. V shed 5 bases and J shed 5 bases, with 18 bases lying between them. The CDR3 has 15 amino acids. The germline gives CDR1 SEHNR, CDR2 FQNEAQ (reference sequence). CDR3 amino acids: CASSPRAARGYGYTF. The CDR3 coding sequence is TGTGCCAGCAGCCCCCGGGCAGCGCGGGGATATGGCTACACCTTC. Full variable domain (missing parts from reference TRBV7-9 and TRBJ1-2): DTGVSQNPRHKITKRGQNVTFRCDPISEHNRLYWYRQTLGQGPEFLTYFQNEAQLEKSRLLSDRFSAERPKGSFSTLEIQRTEQGDSAMYLCASSPRAARGYGYTFGSGTRLTVV.

Only a few counts were recorded for this clonotype. The J gene is TRBJ2-1, the V gene TRBV5-1, with 10 bases fitting TRBD1. CDR3 size: 14 residues. V dropped 6 bases and J dropped 7; count of bases not matched to a gene: 7. Germline V gene lookup returns CDR1 SGHRS and CDR2 YFSETQ. In nucleotides, the CDR3 is TGCGCCAGCAACGACAGGGGGCCCCTAAATGAGCAGTTCTTC. Residues: CASNDRGPLNEQFF.

This clonotype has at least ten counts. The gene calls are TRBV12-3 or TRBV12-4 and TRBJ1-1; D possibly corresponds to TRBD1 (5 bases). The CDR3 is made up of 15 amino acids. V was shortened by 2 bases and J by 1 base, with 11 bases between the two germline ends. The DNA for the CDR3 is TGTGCCAGCAGTTTAAGTAATAGGGGGAACACTGAAGCTTTCTTT. Translated: CASSLSNRGNTEAFF.